The present T cell receptor (beta chain) was sequenced within a study of identical twins. Germline loops: CDR1 SGHAT, CDR2 FQNNGV. This CDR3 is built from 13 residues. V was trimmed by 4 bases and J by 8 bases, leaving 12 bases between them. One entry per CDR3 protein results from TCRdb running MiXCR on the 5' RACE reads. The data show 1.5 million to 2 million distinct CDR3 sequences, with around a third seen just once and under 0.35% held by the top ten. Source material: cord blood. The chain has TRBV11-2 and TRBJ2-1; D is possibly TRBD2 (5 bases). The receptor was isolated from a newborn girl in good health. In DNA, the CDR3 is TGTGCCAGCAGCTACTTTATTAGCGATGAGCAGTTCTTC. It specifies CASSYFISDEQFF.